This T cell receptor (beta chain) was captured in a study of post-analysis software for immune sequencing data. At the level of the study: Disease trajectories encompassed relapsing-remitting, secondary progressive and progressive-relapsing multiple sclerosis. Study-level results: A significant reduction in normalized Chao1 diversity was observed in multiple sclerosis patients versus controls. Under F measure analysis, samples from one preparation batch co-clustered strongly. Relative to controls, patients had several TRBV segments at higher frequency, with TRBV5-6, TRBV5-1 and TRBV20-1 among these.

Prepared TCR beta cDNA libraries contained unique molecular identifiers. Input populations of roughly 0.95 to 10 million T cells gave rise to around 480,000 cDNA molecules. One entry per CDR3 protein results from TCRdb running MiXCR on the PCR reads. The sample holds approximately 630,000 distinct CDR3 sequences; roughly three fifths are singletons and the top ten take approximately 10%. V lost 2 bases, J lost 4 bases, and 7 bases stayed unmatched. Germline V gene sequence: CDR1 MNHEY, CDR2 SVGEGT. This CDR3 spans 16 amino acids. Concerning this clonotype itself: Its antigen remains unidentified.

The V call is TRBV6-2 or TRBV6-3, the J call TRBJ2-1; TRBD1 aligns across 8 bases. The sample comprised blood. The receptor comes from a girl aged 2-10 years with multiple sclerosis. The chain's CDR3 is CASSYLPGQVYNEQFF. Here the CDR3 DNA reads TGTGCCAGCAGTTACCTCCCGGGACAGGTGTACAATGAGCAGTTCTTC.